Listed below are T cell receptor beta chains from one sample, sequenced in a study of T cell repertoires in cytomegalovirus infection. TCRdb fed the reads into MiXCR, producing one record per CDR3 protein. Here the sample spans roughly 500,000 distinct CDR3 sequences, approximately 15% being singletons. The source material was CD8+ T cells from PBMCs. The receptors originated from a human donor in good health (CMV status not recorded). Some clones in this sample may be carry-over from other donors' samples. Each CDR3 is given with its conserved first and last residue. D genes are given only for firm matches. Clone size is stated in some rows and not others, as once, few, many or a class when expanded.

size | J | length | D | V | CDR3 | DNA
NA | TRBJ1-1 | 20 | TRBD1 | TRBV27 | CASSLWGQGALIGLNTEAFF | TGTGCCAGCAGTTTATGGGGACAGGGGGCCCTTATTGGCCTCAACACTGAAGCTTTCTTT
many | TRBJ1-2 | 15 | NA | TRBV11-2 | CASRGALSYNYGYTF | TGTGCCAGCAGGGGTGCCCTGAGCTATAACTATGGCTACACCTTC
few | TRBJ2-5 | 14 | NA | TRBV6-2/TRBV6-3 | CATKMRGRQETQYF | TGTGCCACCAAAATGCGGGGGCGGCAAGAGACCCAGTACTTC
NA | TRBJ2-3 | 14 | NA | TRBV20-1 | CSARIWSITDTQYF | TGCAGTGCTAGAATTTGGTCTATCACAGATACGCAGTATTTT
many | TRBJ2-1 | 15 | TRBD2 | TRBV4-1 | CASKRRAGEPNEQFF | TGCGCCAGCAAGAGGCGAGCGGGAGAACCCAATGAGCAGTTCTTC
many | TRBJ2-2 | 19 | NA | TRBV6-1 | CASSGESGQTRENTGELFF | TGTGCCAGCAGTGGGGAGAGTGGACAGACTAGAGAGAACACCGGGGAGCTGTTTTTT
NA | TRBJ1-2 | 11 | NA | TRBV29-1 | CSVEERGGYTF | TGCAGCGTCGAGGAAAGGGGCGGCTACACCTTC
few | TRBJ2-7 | 14 | TRBD1 | TRBV27 | CASSRQGTRYEQYF | TGTGCCAGCAGTCGACAGGGAACCCGCTACGAGCAGTACTTC
few | TRBJ1-3 | 12 | NA | TRBV19 | CASSPEGTLIYF | TGTGCCAGTAGTCCAGAGGGAACGCTCATATATTTT
NA | TRBJ2-2 | 16 | NA | TRBV4-1 | CASSQGSGRNTGELFF | TGCGCCAGCAGCCAAGGATCTGGGAGAAACACCGGGGAGCTGTTTTTT
NA | TRBJ1-4 | 13 | NA | TRBV9 | CASSVDLGEKLFF | TGTGCCAGCAGCGTAGACCTCGGTGAAAAACTGTTTTTT
NA | TRBJ2-1 | 17 | NA | TRBV4-2 | CASSQVGEAGTQNEQFF | TGTGCCAGCAGCCAAGTAGGTGAGGCGGGGACACAGAATGAGCAGTTCTTC
few | TRBJ2-1 | 11 | NA | TRBV4-1 | CASSVEDEQFF | TGCGCCAGCAGCGTAGAGGATGAGCAGTTCTTC
many | TRBJ1-1 | 15 | NA | TRBV12-3/TRBV12-4 | CASSLPVAGNTEAFF | TGTGCCAGCAGTCTTCCAGTCGCGGGGAACACTGAAGCTTTCTTT
many | TRBJ1-5 | 15 | NA | TRBV15 | CATSREDFSNQPQHF | TGTGCCACCAGCAGAGAAGATTTTAGCAATCAGCCCCAGCATTTT
NA | TRBJ2-7 | 13 | TRBD2 | TRBV10-2 | CASTSGSMYEQYF | TGCGCCAGCACTAGCGGGAGTATGTACGAGCAGTACTTC
many | TRBJ1-1 | 13 | NA | TRBV4-1 | CASSQVVGTEAFF | TGCGCCAGCAGCCAAGTTGTGGGAACTGAAGCTTTCTTT
many | TRBJ2-3 | 15 | NA | TRBV9 | CASSAETGRTDTQYF | TGTGCCAGCAGCGCCGAGACAGGCCGCACAGATACGCAGTATTTT
NA | TRBJ1-3 | 13 | TRBD1 | TRBV11-2 | CASSLDRANTIYF | TGTGCCAGCAGCTTGGACAGGGCCAACACCATATATTTT
few | TRBJ2-7 | 14 | NA | TRBV19 | CASSDLGRAYEQYF | TGTGCCAGTAGTGACCTAGGACGGGCCTACGAGCAGTACTTC
many | TRBJ1-1 | 15 | NA | TRBV20-1 | CSAREVRQGNTEAFF | TGCAGTGCTAGAGAAGTTCGGCAGGGCAACACTGAAGCTTTCTTT
many | TRBJ2-1 | 16 | NA | TRBV4-1 | CASSHQLGFFSDEQFF | TGCGCCAGCAGCCACCAACTAGGGTTTTTTAGCGATGAGCAGTTCTTC
NA | TRBJ2-1 | 15 | TRBD2 | TRBV20-1 | CSAPKEREALHEQFF | TGCAGTGCCCCGAAGGAGCGGGAGGCCCTCCATGAGCAGTTCTTC
few | TRBJ2-1 | 15 | TRBD2 | TRBV6-5 | CASRVETSGYNEQFF | TGTGCCAGCAGGGTAGAGACTAGCGGATACAATGAGCAGTTCTTC
once | TRBJ2-1 | 15 | TRBD2 | TRBV19 | CASTASGGPYNEQFF | TGTGCCAGTACCGCTAGCGGGGGCCCCTACAATGAGCAGTTCTTC
NA | TRBJ2-7 | 12 | NA | TRBV10-3 | CAISANRYEQYF | TGTGCCATCAGTGCAAACAGATACGAGCAGTACTTC